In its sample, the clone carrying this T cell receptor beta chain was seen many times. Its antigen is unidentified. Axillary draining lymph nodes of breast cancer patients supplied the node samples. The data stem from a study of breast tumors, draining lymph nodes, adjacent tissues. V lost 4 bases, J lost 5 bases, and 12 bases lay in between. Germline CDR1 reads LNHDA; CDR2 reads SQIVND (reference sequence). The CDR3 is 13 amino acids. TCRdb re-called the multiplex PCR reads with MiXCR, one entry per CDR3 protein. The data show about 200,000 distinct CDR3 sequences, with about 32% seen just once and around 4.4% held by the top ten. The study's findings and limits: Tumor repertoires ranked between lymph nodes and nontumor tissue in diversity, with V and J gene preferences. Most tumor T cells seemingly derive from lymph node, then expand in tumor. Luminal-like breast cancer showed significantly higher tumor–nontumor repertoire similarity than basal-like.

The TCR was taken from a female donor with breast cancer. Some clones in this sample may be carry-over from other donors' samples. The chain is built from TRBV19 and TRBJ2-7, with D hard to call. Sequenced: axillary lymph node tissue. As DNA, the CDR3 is TGTGCCAGTAGTACGGGCCCTAGGGACGAGCAGTACTTC. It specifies CASSTGPRDEQYF.